The TCR beta chain described here comes from a study of metastatic and nonmetastatic thyroid tumors. Whole-study results and caveats: Significantly greater TCR beta diversity was reportedly found in malignant thyroid tumors than in benign nodules (in blood and tumor).

TCRdb reanalyzed the PCR reads via MiXCR. The table includes about 32,000 clones, about 25% detected once. V dropped 0 bases and J dropped 2 bases, with 10 bases sitting between them. Germline values: CDR1 MNHEY, CDR2 SVGEGT. CDR3 length: 15 residues. About this clone itself: As yet, its antigen is unknown.

None of the patients had undergone any treatment ahead of thyroid surgery. The sequencing input was blood. This chain uses TRBV6-2 or TRBV6-3 with TRBJ2-5; D uncertain. This receptor was obtained from a female donor with papillary thyroid cancer or a benign thyroid nodule (not recorded which). Some clones in this sample may be carry-over from other donors' samples. In DNA form, the CDR3 reads TGTGCCAGCAGTTACTCTTTTTCCAGTCAAGAGACCCAGTACTTC. Translating it yields CASSYSFSSQETQYF.